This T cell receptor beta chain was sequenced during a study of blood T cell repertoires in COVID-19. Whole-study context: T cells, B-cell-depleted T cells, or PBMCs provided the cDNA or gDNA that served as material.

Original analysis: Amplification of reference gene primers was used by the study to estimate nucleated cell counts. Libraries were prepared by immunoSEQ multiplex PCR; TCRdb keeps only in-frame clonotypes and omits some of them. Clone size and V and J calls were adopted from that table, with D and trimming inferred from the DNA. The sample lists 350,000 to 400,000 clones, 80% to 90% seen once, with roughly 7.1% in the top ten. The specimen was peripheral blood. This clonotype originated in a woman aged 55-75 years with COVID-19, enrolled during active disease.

CDR3 bases: TGCGCCAGCAGCCTCCTACAGGGTTGGGACATTCAGTACTTC. As protein: CASSLLQGWDIQYF. The V gene is TRBV5-1, the J gene TRBJ2-4; D perhaps matches TRBD1 (6 bases). Germline V gene sequence: CDR1 SGHRS, CDR2 YFSETQ. Trimming left V 4 bases short and J 8 bases short, with 16 bases between. The CDR3 loop spans 14 amino acids. Full variable domain (outside the CDR3, taken from reference TRBV5-1 and TRBJ2-4): KAGVTQTPRYLIKTRGQQVTLSCSPISGHRSVSWYQQTPGQGLQFLFEYFSETQRNKGNFPGRFSGRQFSNSRSEMNVSTLELGDSALYLCASSLLQGWDIQYFGAGTRLSVL.